The clone carrying this T cell receptor (beta chain) was seen once. The antigen is not known. This sample is part of a study of T cell responses to AZD1222 COVID-19 vaccine. Notes on the study in general: AZD1222 recipients seropositive at baseline numbered only 6 or 7. Repertoires were collected only later (after the peak T cell response had occurred).

CDR1 and CDR2 from the germline V gene are LGHDT and YNNKEL (reference sequence). This CDR3 is 15 amino acids long. The V and J ends lost 3 bases and 1 base respectively, with 9 bases between them. Measured with immunoSEQ multiplex PCR; TCRdb has only the in-frame clones, and not every one. The sample shows 120,000 to 150,000 clones, approximately 85% of them seen only once. J is TRBJ2-2 and V is TRBV3-1 (or the pseudogene TRBV3-2), with TRBD1 as a possible D gene (6 bases). This receptor was identified in an adult in good health. Source: peripheral blood, taken on day 0 of MenACWY control vaccination. The CDR3 sequence: CASSHGGLNTGELFF. CDR3 DNA sequence: TGTGCCAGCAGCCATGGGGGCTTGAACACCGGGGAGCTGTTTTTT.